This TCR beta chain was documented in a study of monozygotic twins with inflammatory bowel disease. Regarding this clonotype: Its antigen is unidentified.

Germline CDR1 and CDR2: LNHDA and SQIVND (reference sequence). This CDR3 is built from 15 residues. Findings of the study overall: The study found lower TCRbeta diversity (inverse Simpson) in IBD patients than in healthy co-twins. Immunosuppressive treatments were not uniform, and this may have added variability to patient repertoires.

In preparing each TCR library, about 3,700 ng of total RNA was used. UMIs bearing a 6-nucleotide sample barcode were added through template switching. TCRdb reprocessed the 5' RACE reads; each CDR3 protein has one entry and no DNA is given. This sample lists approximately 400,000 distinct CDR3 sequences; its ten largest clones have 2% to 2.5%. This receptor was taken from a human donor with ulcerative colitis or Crohn's disease, or a healthy co-twin of an affected twin (not recorded which). The chain employs TRBV19 and TRBJ1-5; absent DNA, TCRdb's TRBD1 call cannot be checked. The sequenced sample consisted of blood. CDR3 region: CASGKDRDSNQPQHF. The whole variable domain, remainder taken from reference TRBV19 and TRBJ1-5, is DGGITQSPKYLFRKEGQNVTLSCEQNLNHDAMYWYRQDPGQGLRLIYYSQIVNDFQKGDIAEGYSVSREKKESFPLTVTSAQKNPTAFYLCASGKDRDSNQPQHFGDGTRLSIL.